This T cell receptor beta chain is from a study of control samples from healthy donors and cancer patients (dated by TCRdb to 2019 to 2021). CDR3 length: 13 amino acids, cysteine to phenylalanine. The retained sequence is limited to the CDR3, 39 bases, with the frame set at the first base. In the germline V gene (reference sequence), CDR1 corresponds to LGHDT and CDR2 to YNNKEL. V was cut back by 2 bases and J by 10 bases, leaving a gap of 14 bases between them. On this clone itself: This clone's antigen is unknown. Base qualities are not provided; no much larger clone lies one nucleotide away.

Libraries were built with the immunoSEQ multiplex PCR assay. TCRdb mirrors the immuneACCESS table, restricted to in-frame sequences. Some clones are absent from its copies; in checked studies, under half trace to an unresolved V gene, and the reason for the others is unknown. The sample yields about 150,000 clones; about 94% were counted once. Jointly, the top ten make up around 6.1% of the sample. Sequencing used blood. The clonotype was recovered from a man between 35 and 55 years old in good health. The rearranged segments are TRBV3-1 (or the pseudogene TRBV3-2) and TRBJ1-1, with an unclear D gene assignment. The CDR3 protein sequence reads: CASSQNGPGVAFF. DNA sequence: TGTGCCAGCAGCCAAAATGGCCCCGGTGTAGCTTTCTTT.